The 26 T cell receptor beta chains in this list originate from one sample, sequenced in a study of T cell clonality in common variable immunodeficiency. Their target antigens are unknown. Findings and limits, study-wide: Common variable immunodeficiency TCR beta sequences reportedly had fewer deletions and N-nucleotide insertions.

The table came from immunoSEQ multiplex PCR; TCRdb's copy has only in-frame clones and leaves some out. This sample has about 32,000 clones, each found more than once. Sequencing input: peripheral blood mononuclear cells. These receptor sequences come from a human donor with common variable immunodeficiency.

This clone was observed many times. The CDR3 loop reads CASSLVRNQPQHF. Partial CDR3 DNA: TGTGCCAGCAGCTTAGTTCGGAATCAGCCC. The chain uses TRBV7-2 and TRBJ1-5; D is undetermined. The read halts 3 residues ahead of the CDR3 end, with the missing end drawn from the germline J gene. The CDR3 has 13 amino acids. CDR1 and CDR2 (germline): SGHTA, FQGNSA. The V end lost 1 base, the J end lost 4 bases, and 5 bases lay between the germline ends.

As concerns this clone: From the germline J gene comes the end of the CDR3, since the read stops 3 residues before it. Other nucleotide sequences in the sample specify the same CDR3. The V gene is TRBV30, the J gene TRBJ1-1; tentatively, D is TRBD1 (5 bases). Trimming removed 3 bases at V and 3 bases at J, with 8 bases between. The CDR3 has 12 amino acids. The germline gives CDR1 GTSNPN, CDR2 SVGIG (reference sequence). CDR3: CAWSRGDTEAFF. The DNA read from the CDR3 is TGTGCCTGGAGCAGAGGGGACACTGAA.

This clone occurred many times. Read data end 3 residues before the CDR3 end; the end is taken from the germline J gene. V and J are TRBV7-3 and TRBJ1-1; TRBD1 matches at 10 bases. CDR1 and CDR2 (germline): SGHTA, FQGTGA. V shed 5 bases and J 6 bases; nucleotides not matched to a gene: 6. This CDR3 has 14 residues. CDR3 amino acids: CASSDGQGGAEAFF. The CDR3 bases that were read are TGTGCCAGCAGCGATGGACAGGGGGGCGCTGAA.

In this sample, this clone turned up many times. Sequencing ends 3 residues short of the CDR3 end; the germline J gene provides the rest. The chain has TRBV18 and TRBJ1-2; 10 bases align to TRBD1. J lost 3 bases, V lost 4 bases, and 5 bases had no gene match. This CDR3 region has 15 residues. Germline CDR1 and CDR2: KGHSH and LQKENI. The CDR3 sequence: CASSRGTGADYGYTF. The part of the CDR3 DNA that was read is TGTGCCAGCTCACGAGGGACAGGGGCTGACTATGGC.

This clone was counted a few times. CDR3 loop: CASSFQTDYGYTF. The CDR3 DNA, read in part, is TGTGCCAGCAGTTTTCAGACAGACTATGGC. This chain joins TRBV2 and TRBJ1-2, with D possibly TRBD1 on 5 matching bases. The CDR3 end falls 3 residues outside the read, so it is completed with the germline J gene. Germline V gives CDR1 SNHLY, CDR2 FYNNEI. Trimming removed 5 bases at V and 3 bases at J, with 10 bases between. The CDR3 has 13 amino acids.

This clone was found a few times. CDR3 residues: CASSVGQANSPLHF. The sequenced part of the CDR3 DNA is TGTGCCAGCAGTGTGGGACAAGCAAATTCACCC. The rearrangement links TRBV2 to TRBJ1-6; tentative D call: TRBD1 (6 bases). The read ends 3 residues before the CDR3 terminus; that terminus is restored from the germline J gene. Germline loops: CDR1 SNHLY, CDR2 FYNNEI. Deletions cut 4 bases from V and 7 bases from J, with 11 bases between. The CDR3 extends over 14 amino acids.

This clone was counted many times. The read terminates 3 residues ahead of where the CDR3 ends, so the germline J gene completes it. V gene TRBV5-1 combines with J gene TRBJ1-1; the match to TRBD1 covers 7 bases. Germline CDR1 reads SGHRS; CDR2 reads YFSETQ. This CDR3 spans 14 amino acids. Trimming at V came to 2 bases and at J to 5 bases, leaving 6 bases not matched to a gene. CDR3 DNA (partial): TGCGCCAGCAGCTTCCGGACAGGCGGAACTGAA. Translation: CASSFRTGGTE. The CDR3 in full is CASSFRTGGTEAFF.

This clone was detected a few times. The CDR3 end is not reached by the read, which stops 3 residues before it; the germline J gene fills it in. The gene calls are TRBV30 and TRBJ1-1; tentatively, D is TRBD1 (5 bases). The CDR3 loop spans 15 amino acids. Trimming removed 2 bases at V and 0 bases at J, with 13 bases between. From germline, CDR1 is GTSNPN and CDR2 SVGIG (reference sequence). The CDR3: CAWSQYQGMNTEAFF. The CDR3 bases that were read are TGTGCCTGGAGTCAGTATCAGGGAATGAACACTGAA.

This clone was counted between two and nine times. Read data end 3 residues before the CDR3 end; the end is taken from the germline J gene. V usage is TRBV7-2 and J usage is TRBJ2-7; 10 bases line up with TRBD1. This CDR3 has 15 amino acids. V trimming: 6 bases; J trimming: 1 base; junction bases outside the gene matches: 6. The germline CDR1 and CDR2 sequences are SGHTA and FQGNSA. CDR3 sequence reads: CASSYRDRGSYEQYF. CDR3 DNA, as far as it was read: TGTGCCAGCAGTTACCGGGACAGGGGTTCCTACGAG.

This clone has a count of ten or more. The read gets to within 3 residues of the CDR3 end, and the germline J gene fills in the rest. The chain joins TRBV18 to TRBJ2-2; D might be TRBD1 (5 bases). Per the germline V gene, CDR1 is KGHSH and CDR2 is LQKENI. This CDR3 has 16 amino acids. V lost 2 bases and J 4 bases, leaving 14 bases between the germline ends. The DNA read from the CDR3 is TGTGCCAGCTCACCAAGCAAGGGGCAGGGCACCGGGGAG. Translated, it gives CASSPSKGQGTGE. The whole CDR3 reads CASSPSKGQGTGELFF.

This clone was seen repeatedly, ten times or more. The read stops 3 residues short of the end of the CDR3; the missing end is completed from the germline J gene. This chain joins TRBV7-1 and TRBJ2-3; 9 nucleotides match TRBD2. TRBV7-1 is placed among ORFs of uncertain function. The length of the CDR3 is 20 residues. After removal of 3 bases from V and 0 bases from J, the junction contained 16 bases not matched to a gene. The sequenced part of the CDR3 DNA is TGTGCCAGCAGCTCGGGGGAGCTAGCGGGGTCCCTTCTTAGCACAGATACG. Residues: CASSSGELAGSLLSTDT. From start to end, the CDR3 is CASSSGELAGSLLSTDTQYF.

Many counts were recorded for this clone. Coverage ceases 3 residues before the CDR3 finishes, and the germline J gene fills in the end. The chain has TRBV20-1 and TRBJ2-3; 11 bases align to TRBD2. V was clipped by 6 bases and J by 2 bases; unmatched bases: 4. The CDR3 contains 14 residues. Looked up from germline, CDR1 is DFQATT and CDR2 is SNEGSKA (reference sequence). CDR3 region: CSAIAGGTTDTQYF. The CDR3 bases that were read are TGCAGTGCAATAGCGGGGGGGACCACAGATACG.

This clone has just a few counts. The CDR3 goes on 3 residues after the read ends, and that part is filled in from the germline J gene. The genes are TRBV19 and TRBJ1-5; 7 bases map to TRBD1. The junction had 12 bases not matched to a gene; V was cut back by 5 bases and J by 5 bases. The CDR3 totals 16 residues. Germline assignment: CDR1 LNHDA and CDR2 SQIVND (reference sequence). CDR3 DNA (partial): TGTGCCAGTAGTCGATCAGTACAGGGGACCTATCAGCCC. This encodes CASSRSVQGTYQP. From start to end, the CDR3 is CASSRSVQGTYQPQHF.

This clone came up a few times. The read gets to within 3 residues of the CDR3 end, and the germline J gene fills in the rest. This chain connects TRBV18 to TRBJ1-6; 10 bases align to TRBD1. This CDR3 is built from 18 residues. Trimming took 1 base from V and 10 from J; bases not matched to a gene: 13. Germline V gives CDR1 KGHSH, CDR2 LQKENI. The sequenced part of the CDR3 DNA is TGTGCCAGCTCACCACTCAAGACAGGGGGCGTTTTGGGGTCACCC. This encodes CASSPLKTGGVLGSP. The full CDR3 is CASSPLKTGGVLGSPLHF.

A few counts support this clone. The CDR3 loop is CASSIQISQETQYF. CDR3 bases read: TGTGCCAGTAGTATTCAAATCAGCCAAGAGACC. J is TRBJ2-5 and V is TRBV19; D is undetermined. The sequenced fragment ends 3 residues before the CDR3 boundary, so the rest is inferred from the germline J gene. The CDR3 sequence is 14 residues long. With 3 bases removed from V and 1 base from J, the gap between germline ends came to 9 bases. The germline V gene has CDR1 LNHDA and CDR2 SQIVND (reference sequence).

Notes on this clone: The CDR3 end lies 3 residues beyond the end of the read and is filled in from the germline J gene. The chain joins TRBV7-2 to TRBJ1-4, with D unresolved. V was shortened by 6 bases and J by 7 bases, with 9 bases between the two germline ends. The germline V gene has CDR1 SGHTA and CDR2 FQGNSA. There are 12 residues in the CDR3. Partial CDR3 DNA: TGTGCCAGCAGTGTATACGGTGAAAAA. Protein product: CASSVYGEK. The CDR3, in full, reads CASSVYGEKLFF.

This clone was seen a handful of times. With the read ending 3 residues before the CDR3 end, the germline J gene is used to fill in that end. J is TRBJ2-7 and V is TRBV23-1; TRBD1 matches at 10 bases. TRBV23-1 is an ORF, and what it does is uncertain. The CDR3 sequence is 14 residues long. Germline trimming cut 4 bases from V and 3 bases from J; bases unmatched to any gene: 3. The chain's CDR3 is CASSRRTGGYEQYF. Incomplete CDR3 DNA: TGCGCCAGCAGTCGCCGGACAGGGGGCTACGAG.

This clone was detected a few times. The sequence runs out 3 residues before the end of the CDR3; the remainder is reconstructed from the germline J gene. The chain joins TRBV7-2 to TRBJ1-1; 8 bases match TRBD1. Germline CDR1 SGHTA, CDR2 FQGNSA. The CDR3 runs 15 residues. V shed 3 bases, J shed 1 base, and the junction held 4 bases outside the gene matches. The chain's CDR3 is CASSFGDRPNTEAFF. Partial CDR3 DNA: TGTGCCAGCAGCTTCGGGGACAGGCCGAACACTGAA.

This clone was seen at least ten times. Coverage ceases 3 residues before the CDR3 finishes, and the germline J gene fills in the end. This chain connects TRBV18 to TRBJ1-2, with 8 bases that match TRBD1. This CDR3 comprises 14 residues. V lost 6 bases to trimming and J lost 3 bases; unmatched junction nucleotides: 6. From germline, CDR1 is KGHSH and CDR2 LQKENI. CDR3 amino acids: CASSLDRDDYGYTF. CDR3 bases read: TGTGCCAGCTCCCTGGACAGGGATGACTATGGC.

This clone has only a few counts. The CDR3 end falls 3 residues outside the read, so it is completed with the germline J gene. This chain joins TRBV7-2 and TRBJ2-2; D may correspond to TRBD1 or TRBD2 (7 bases each). With 6 bases removed from V and 4 bases from J, the gap between germline ends came to 15 bases. Germline CDR1 SGHTA, CDR2 FQGNSA. The CDR3 has 15 residues. Partial CDR3 DNA: TGTGCCAGCAGTTCGACAGGGAGGGGCACCGGGGAG. It yields the protein CASSSTGRGTGE. The whole CDR3 sequence reads CASSSTGRGTGELFF. The variable domain in full, completed from reference TRBV7-2 and TRBJ2-2, reads GAGVSQSPSNKVTEKGKDVELRCDPISGHTALYWYRQSLGQGLEFLIYFQGNSAPDKSGLPSDRFSAERTGGSVSTLTIQRTQQEDSAVYLCASSSTGRGTGELFFGEGSRLTVL.

Notes on this clone: The read ends 3 residues shy of where the CDR3 ends; the end is completed using the germline J gene. This chain joins TRBV7-7 and TRBJ2-2; 10 bases match TRBD2. CDR1 and CDR2 from the germline V gene are SSHAT and FNYEAQ (reference sequence). This CDR3 has 16 residues. V trimming: 4 bases; J trimming: 1 base; junction bases outside the gene matches: 3. The CDR3 bases that were read are TGTGCCAGCAGCTCCCGACTAGCGGGGAACACCGGGGAG. Its translation: CASSSRLAGNTGE. In full, the CDR3 is CASSSRLAGNTGELFF.

This clone was detected ten times or more. The read finishes 3 residues shy of the CDR3 end, and the germline J gene is used to complete it. The V gene is TRBV30, the J gene TRBJ2-4; D not resolved. Germline V gene data show CDR1 as GTSNPN and CDR2 as SVGIG (reference sequence). V was shortened by 0 bases and J by 6 bases, with 12 bases between the two germline ends. This CDR3 spans 14 amino acids. This CDR3 is CAWSVSQALNIQYF. Partial CDR3 DNA: TGTGCCTGGAGTGTAAGTCAGGCACTAAACATT. The whole variable domain, filled in from reference TRBV30 and TRBJ2-4, reads SQTIHQWPATLVQPVGSPLSLECTVEGTSNPNLYWYRQAAGRGLQLLFYSVGIGQISSEVPQNLSASRPQDRQFILSSKKLLLSDSGFYLCAWSVSQALNIQYFGAGTRLSVL.

A remark on this clone: Read coverage stops 3 residues before the CDR3 terminus; the germline J gene supplies the remainder. The rearrangement joins TRBV20-1 to TRBJ1-2; no definite D call. The CDR3 loop spans 13 amino acids. The germline V gene has CDR1 DFQATT and CDR2 SNEGSKA (reference sequence). Trimming shortened V by 0 bases and J by 5 bases, and 10 bases separated the two germline ends. The part of the CDR3 DNA that was read is TGCAGTGCTAGAGACCCAGTGCATTATGGC. Its protein is CSARDPVHYG. The CDR3 in its entirety is CSARDPVHYGYTF.

This clone was found many times. From the germline J gene comes the end of the CDR3, since the read stops 3 residues before it. The chain uses TRBV5-6 and TRBJ1-1, with unresolved D. Trimming stripped 4 bases from V and 0 bases from J, with 7 bases between. Germline CDR1 and CDR2: SGHDT and YYEEEE. The CDR3 spans 13 residues. Incomplete CDR3 DNA: TGTGCCAGCAGCCCAGATCTGAACACTGAA. Translating it yields CASSPDLNTE. The entire CDR3 reads CASSPDLNTEAFF.

This clone was picked up a small number of times. Incomplete CDR3 DNA: TGTGCCTGGAGTGCTCCCCTCGGGACAGGGTTCGTGGAGACC. Its translation is CAWSAPLGTGFVET. The complete CDR3 reads CAWSAPLGTGFVETQYF. The genes are TRBV30 and TRBJ2-5; 9 bases line up with TRBD1. The read stops 3 residues short of the end of the CDR3; the missing end is completed from the germline J gene. Germline V CDR1 and CDR2: GTSNPN, SVGIG (reference sequence). The length of the CDR3 is 17 residues. V shed 1 base and J 5 bases; nucleotides not matched to a gene: 14.

Regarding this clone: The CDR3 end lies 3 residues beyond the end of the read and is filled in from the germline J gene. The chain is built from TRBV19 and TRBJ1-2; D perhaps matches TRBD1 (6 bases). The CDR3 consists of 16 residues. Germline lookup yields CDR1 LNHDA and CDR2 SQIVND (reference sequence). With 5 bases removed from V and 2 bases from J, the gap between germline ends came to 18 bases. The CDR3 sequence: CASSPHRGGLNYGYTF. The CDR3 bases that were read are TGTGCCAGTAGTCCTCACCGCGGGGGGCTAAACTATGGC.